This T cell receptor (beta chain) was captured in a study of Graves' ophthalmopathy and Graves' hyperthyroidism. Using RNA transcripts, the TCR beta CDR3 regions were amplified. Following a first-round RT-PCR that used HTBI primers, a second-round multiplex PCR was carried out. MiXCR, run by TCRdb on the multiplex PCR reads, gives a single entry per CDR3 protein. The sample holds hundreds of thousands of distinct CDR3 sequences, about 40% seen once. Per the germline V gene, CDR1 is SGHTA and CDR2 is FQGNSA. This CDR3 spans 14 amino acids. V lost 1 base and J 11 bases, leaving 14 bases between the germline ends.

This rearrangement joins TRBV7-2 to TRBJ2-2; no reliable D call. Sequencing was performed on peripheral blood. The sequence was obtained from an adult man with Graves' ophthalmopathy. As DNA, the CDR3 is TGTGCCAGCAGCTTAGGACTTGTGCCCCGAGAGCTGTTTTTT. This codes for CASSLGLVPRELFF.